Only one count was recorded for the clone carrying this T cell receptor (beta chain). These data belong to a study of cytomegalovirus exposure and HLA in healthy donors. Study-level information: The 95 to 150 validation repertoires used the same platform as the 666 first-cohort repertoires, a later analysis reported.

Germline V gene sequence: CDR1 SGHNT, CDR2 YYREEE (reference sequence). V lost 1 base and J lost 4; bases outside the gene matches: 7. The CDR3 consists of 16 residues. Sequencing used immunoSEQ multiplex PCR; TCRdb keeps in-frame clones, though not all of them. The table has approximately 88,000 clones, around 96% seen once. The sample taken for sequencing was PBMCs. The chain couples TRBV5-4 to TRBJ2-2; 7 bases match TRBD2. This receptor was obtained from a woman aged 18-29 years in good health and CMV-seronegative. The CDR3 DNA is TGTGCCAGCAGCTTGTGGTGGGAGGGGATCACCGGGGAGCTGTTTTTT. It encodes CASSLWWEGITGELFF. Full variable domain (remainder filled in from reference TRBV5-4 and TRBJ2-2): ETGVTQSPTHLIKTRGQQVTLRCSSQSGHNTVSWYQQALGQGPQFIFQYYREEENGRGNFPPRFSGLQFPNYSSELNVNALELDDSALYLCASSLWWEGITGELFFGEGSRLTVL.